Presented here are 3 T cell receptor beta chains from one specimen sequenced in a study of human T cells and chemical hapten exposure. TCRdb recomputed calls from the RACE reads with MiXCR, one row per CDR3 protein. The sample consists of 340,000 or so distinct CDR3 sequences, about 7% of them appearing once. Described time point: patch test 1, 2 weeks after DPC sensitization. Treatment denoted: therapeutic diphenylcyclopropenone sensitization with weekly scalp DPC. Sequenced here: whole blood, sampled in connection with sensitization to the hapten diphenylcyclopropenone (DPC). All receptors come from a young woman with alopecia areata. Some clones in this sample may be carry-over from other donors' samples.

There are many counts of this clonotype. This may come from a read error, since a much larger clone is one base off. The chain combines TRBV7-2 with TRBJ2-6; D is unresolved. Germline V gene data show CDR1 as SGHTA and CDR2 as FQGNSA. This CDR3 spans 14 amino acids. V shed 3 bases and J shed 0 bases, with 3 bases lying between them. DNA for the CDR3: TGTGCCAGCAGCTTCGGCTCTGGGGCCAACGTCCTGACTTTC. The encoded protein is CASSFGSGANVLTF.

This clonotype is medium-sized in the sample. The chain couples TRBV4-1 to TRBJ2-3; a weak D match, TRBD2 (5 bases). This CDR3 region has 14 residues. V lost 0 bases to trimming and J lost 5 bases, with 9 bases between them. Germline assignment: CDR1 MGHRA and CDR2 YSYEKL. The CDR3 sequence is CASSQDGLGDTQYF. In DNA, the CDR3 is TGCGCCAGCAGCCAAGATGGACTTGGAGATACGCAGTATTTT.

This clonotype showed up many times. V gene TRBV18 combines with J gene TRBJ2-5, with 9 bases matching TRBD1. Germline CDR1 reads KGHSH; CDR2 reads LQKENI. This CDR3 has 16 residues. V lost 4 bases and J lost 2; bases outside the gene matches: 8. This CDR3 reads CASSQIGQGLQETQYF. The DNA of the CDR3 is TGTGCCAGCTCACAAATCGGACAGGGGTTGCAAGAGACCCAGTACTTC.